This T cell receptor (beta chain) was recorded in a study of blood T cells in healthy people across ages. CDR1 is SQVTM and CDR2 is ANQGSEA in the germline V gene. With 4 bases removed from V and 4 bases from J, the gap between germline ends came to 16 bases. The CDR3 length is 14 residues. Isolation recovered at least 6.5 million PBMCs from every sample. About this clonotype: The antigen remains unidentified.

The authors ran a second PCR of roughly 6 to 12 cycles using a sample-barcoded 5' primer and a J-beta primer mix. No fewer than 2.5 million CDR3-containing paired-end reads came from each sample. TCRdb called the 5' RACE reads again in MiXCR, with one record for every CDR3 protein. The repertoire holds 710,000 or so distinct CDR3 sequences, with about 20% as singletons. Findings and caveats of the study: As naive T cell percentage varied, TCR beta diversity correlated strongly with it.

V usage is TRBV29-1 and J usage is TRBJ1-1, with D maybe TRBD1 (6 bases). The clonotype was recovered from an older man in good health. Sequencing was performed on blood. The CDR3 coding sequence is TGCAGCGTTGTGTCAGGGGTGTATCCCACTGAAGCTTTCTTT. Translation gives CSVVSGVYPTEAFF. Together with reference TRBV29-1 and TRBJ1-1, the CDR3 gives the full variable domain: SAVISQKPSRDICQRGTSLTIQCQVDSQVTMMFWYRQQPGQSLTLIATANQGSEATYESGFVIDKFPISRPNLTFSTLTVSNMSPEDSSIYLCSVVSGVYPTEAFFGQGTRLTVV.